This passage covers 27 T cell receptor beta chains from one sample sequenced in a study of blood T cell repertoires in COVID-19. The protocol was immunoSEQ multiplex PCR, while the TCRdb copy is restricted to in-frame clones and leaves out a portion. The sample yields some 40,000 clones, 80% to 90% seen once. The sample comprised peripheral blood. These receptor sequences come from a human donor in a cohort sampled during active COVID-19.

This clone was counted only a few times. V gene TRBV9 combines with J gene TRBJ1-1; TRBD1 matches 7 bases. The CDR3 extends over 14 amino acids. J was trimmed by 1 base and V by 4 bases; bases with no gene match: 4. CDR1 SGDLS and CDR2 YYNGEE come from the germline V gene. The CDR3: CASSQTGANTEAFF. CDR3 sequence (DNA): TGTGCCAGCAGCCAAACAGGGGCGAACACTGAAGCTTTCTTT.

V usage is TRBV5-6 and J usage is TRBJ1-2; 12 bases align to TRBD1. CDR3 length: 18 residues. Trimming removed 5 bases from V and 8 bases from J; junction bases left unmatched: 19. CDR1 is SGHDT and CDR2 is YYEEEE in the germline V gene. The CDR3 DNA follows: TGTGCCAGCAGTCGTATTGGGGACAGGGGGCATGCAGATATCGGCTACACCTTC. Translation gives CASSRIGDRGHADIGYTF.

This clone was observed a handful of times. V and J are TRBV5-1 and TRBJ1-1, with 8 bases fitting TRBD1. Germline V CDR1 and CDR2: SGHRS, YFSETQ. The CDR3 extends over 16 amino acids. Germline trimming cut 0 bases from V and 4 bases from J; bases unmatched to any gene: 8. The CDR3 bases are TGCGCCAGCAGCTTGGCCGGGACAGGCCCAATCACTGAAGCTTTCTTT. Translated, it gives CASSLAGTGPITEAFF. The full variable domain, rest sourced from reference TRBV5-1 and TRBJ1-1, is KAGVTQTPRYLIKTRGQQVTLSCSPISGHRSVSWYQQTPGQGLQFLFEYFSETQRNKGNFPGRFSGRQFSNSRSEMNVSTLELGDSALYLCASSLAGTGPITEAFFGQGTRLTVV.

The chain employs TRBV11-3 and TRBJ2-3, with 14 bases matching TRBD2. The J segment lost 2 bases and the V segment lost 6 bases, leaving 7 bases of the junction unmatched. Looked up from germline, CDR1 is SGHNT and CDR2 is YENEEA. This CDR3 has 17 residues. CDR3 in amino acids: CASSSTSGGASTDTQYF. The CDR3 DNA reads as TGTGCCAGCAGTTCGACTAGCGGGGGGGCATCCACAGATACGCAGTATTTT.

J is TRBJ2-7 and V is TRBV6-5, with a tentative D call TRBD1 (5 bases). The V end lost 2 bases, the J end lost 8 bases, and 7 bases lay between the germline ends. The CDR3 has 11 amino acids. Looked up from germline, CDR1 is MNHEY and CDR2 is SVGAGI. CDR3 sequence reads: CASSYRQKQYF. The CDR3 nucleotides read TGTGCCAGCAGTTACCGACAGAAGCAGTACTTC.

This chain connects TRBV19 to TRBJ1-2; 10 bases agree with TRBD1. This CDR3 spans 15 amino acids. Unmatched junction bases numbered 8, after V lost 5 bases and J lost 5 bases. CDR1 and CDR2 (germline): LNHDA, SQIVND (reference sequence). CDR3 sequence reads: CASSGPGTGDYGYTF. In DNA, the CDR3 is TGTGCCAGTAGTGGCCCCGGGACAGGGGATTATGGCTACACCTTC.

The chain couples TRBV27 to TRBJ2-5, with D possibly TRBD1 on 6 matching bases. The CDR3 runs to 13 residues. Trimming cost V 6 bases and J 2 bases, with 10 bases left between them. Germline CDR1 is MNHEY and CDR2 is SMNVEV (reference sequence). In DNA form, the CDR3 reads TGTGCCAGCAGGGGACACCCGCAAGAGACCCAGTACTTC. Amino acids: CASRGHPQETQYF.

V and J are TRBV18 and TRBJ1-1, with D possibly matching TRBD1 (5 bases). The CDR3 contains 15 residues. V was clipped by 2 bases and J by 0 bases, with 10 bases between them. The V gene's germline CDR1 is KGHSH and CDR2 LQKENI. The CDR3 spells CASSPKTEMNTEAFF. The CDR3 DNA is TGTGCCAGCTCACCAAAGACAGAGATGAACACTGAAGCTTTCTTT.

The CDR3 DNA sequence: TGTGCCAGCAGAACCTACAGGGGAGGCGGAGATACGCAGTATTTT. Protein product: CASRTYRGGGDTQYF. V usage is TRBV6-5 and J usage is TRBJ2-3; D might be TRBD1 (7 bases). V shed 6 bases and J shed 5 bases, with 18 bases lying between them. Germline V gives CDR1 MNHEY, CDR2 SVGAGI. This CDR3 has 15 residues.

The chain employs TRBV27 and TRBJ1-3; 8 positions match TRBD1. Germline CDR1 MNHEY, CDR2 SMNVEV (reference sequence). J gave up 2 bases and V 2 bases, and 2 bases lay outside the gene matches. The length of the CDR3 is 15 residues. CDR3 nucleotide sequence: TGTGCCAGCAGTTTACAGGGGGCGACTGGAAACACCATATATTTT. Translation: CASSLQGATGNTIYF.

V and J are TRBV19 and TRBJ2-5; D remains ambiguous. V was clipped by 0 bases and J by 8 bases, with 10 bases between them. The CDR3 has 13 amino acids. Per the germline V gene, CDR1 is LNHDA and CDR2 is SQIVND (reference sequence). The CDR3 here is CASSIDRSATQYF. The CDR3 DNA is TGTGCCAGTAGTATAGATCGGAGTGCCACCCAGTACTTC.

The rearrangement uses TRBV5-5 and TRBJ1-1; D is possibly TRBD1 (6 bases). Trimming shortened V by 4 bases and J by 3 bases, and 16 bases separated the two germline ends. This CDR3 contains 15 residues. Germline values: CDR1 SGHKS, CDR2 YYEKEE (reference sequence). The CDR3 DNA reads as TGTGCCAGCAGCGATGCTCCAGGGGACGACACTGAAGCTTTCTTT. The encoded protein is CASSDAPGDDTEAFF.

The chain couples TRBV7-2 to TRBJ1-5; maybe TRBD1 (5 bases). The CDR3 is 15 residues long. CDR1 and CDR2 (germline): SGHTA, FQGNSA. Trimming cost V 5 bases and J 2 bases, with 13 bases left between them. In DNA, the CDR3 is TGTGCCAGCAGCAACCAGGGTGGGGGCAATCAGCCCCAGCATTTT. This codes for CASSNQGGGNQPQHF.

The genes are TRBV19 and TRBJ2-7, with 10 positions matching TRBD1. Germline CDR1 and CDR2: LNHDA and SQIVND (reference sequence). This CDR3 is built from 14 residues. After removal of 9 bases from V and 2 bases from J, the junction contained 7 bases not matched to a gene. The CDR3 sequence: CASHPGQGTYEQYF. The CDR3 DNA sequence: TGTGCCAGCCACCCGGGACAGGGGACCTACGAGCAGTACTTC.

Comments on this clone: The junction departs from the called germline gene at one end, perhaps through a read error. This chain connects TRBV29-1 to TRBJ1-2, with TRBD1 matching over 12 bases. Germline V lookup: CDR1 SQVTM, CDR2 ANQGSEA. This CDR3 spans 14 amino acids. The CDR3: CSAYTGTGGYRYTF. CDR3 bases: TGCAGCGCCTATACCGGGACAGGGGGCTATCGCTACACCTTC.

This chain joins TRBV5-1 and TRBJ1-2; possible D gene TRBD1, 6 bases. The germline CDR1 and CDR2 sequences are SGHRS and YFSETQ. CDR3 length: 14 amino acids. V lost 7 bases and J 4 bases, leaving 17 bases between the germline ends. The CDR3 nucleotides are TGCGCCAGCGCAGCAGGGGCGGATGCCTATGGCTACACCTTC. The encoded protein is CASAAGADAYGYTF.

This rearrangement joins TRBV19 to TRBJ1-2; D gene ambiguous. Between the trimmed V and J ends, which lost 5 bases and 2 bases, there was a span of 15 bases. The CDR3 spans 15 residues. Germline V gene data show CDR1 as LNHDA and CDR2 as SQIVND (reference sequence). CDR3 coding DNA: TGTGCCAGTAGTCTGCCCTCTGGCCAGAACTATGGCTACACCTTC. This gives the protein CASSLPSGQNYGYTF.

This chain links TRBV9 with TRBJ1-2; 7 bases map to TRBD1. This CDR3 is built from 18 residues. Germline V gene sequence: CDR1 SGDLS, CDR2 YYNGEE. With V trimmed by 6 bases and J by 1 base, 18 bases remained unmatched. The CDR3 loop is CASIVLEGLTGSNYGYTF. The CDR3 DNA reads as TGTGCCAGCATCGTGCTGGAGGGATTGACAGGGAGTAACTATGGCTACACCTTC.

The chain recombines TRBV6-6 with TRBJ2-7, with TRBD2 matching over 12 bases. V was pared by 6 bases and J by 1 base, with 4 bases of the junction left unmatched. The germline gives CDR1 MNHNY, CDR2 SVGAGI (reference sequence). CDR3 length equals 15 residues. CDR3 residues: CASRSTSGGSYEQYF. CDR3 bases: TGTGCCAGCAGAAGCACTAGCGGGGGGTCCTACGAGCAGTACTTC.

V and J are TRBV6-6 and TRBJ1-2, with D perhaps TRBD1 (6 bases). Trimming pared 5 bases from V and 0 bases from J, leaving 19 bases between. CDR3 length: 17 residues. From germline, CDR1 is MNHNY and CDR2 SVGAGI (reference sequence). The CDR3 bases are TGTGCCAGCAGTCCCAGGGGTATCGGTGTTTCTAACTATGGCTACACCTTC. Amino acids: CASSPRGIGVSNYGYTF.

The chain links TRBV3-1 (or the pseudogene TRBV3-2) to TRBJ2-3, with D unresolved. Germline lookup yields CDR1 LGHDT and CDR2 YNNKEL (reference sequence). The V gene lost 6 bases and the J gene lost 8 bases, with 12 bases spanning the gap. The CDR3 extends over 12 amino acids. DNA of the CDR3: TGTGCCAGCAGTCTATCTAGTAGTACGCAGTATTTT. It codes for CASSLSSSTQYF.

In the case of this clone: Germline is not matched at one junction end, which may reflect a read error. The chain recombines TRBV7-7 with TRBJ2-1, with D perhaps TRBD2 (7 bases). Germline V gene lookup returns CDR1 SSHAT and CDR2 FNYEAQ (reference sequence). CDR3 length: 15 amino acids. The CDR3 is CASSLEWGGRNEQFF. The CDR3 region has the DNA TGTGCTAGCAGCTTAGAGTGGGGGGGGCGGAATGAGCAGTTCTTC.

The chain recombines TRBV12-5 with TRBJ2-3; 10 nucleotides align to TRBD2. V was pared by 1 base and J by 4 bases, with 8 bases of the junction left unmatched. CDR1 is LGHNT and CDR2 is FRNRAP in the germline V gene. The CDR3 runs 17 residues. CDR3 DNA: TGTGCTAGTGGTTTGGGGCTAGCGGGAGTGGGGGCAGATACGCAGTATTTT. Encoded protein: CASGLGLAGVGADTQYF.

The genes are TRBV27 and TRBJ1-3; possible D gene TRBD1, 6 bases. The germline V gene has CDR1 MNHEY and CDR2 SMNVEV (reference sequence). The CDR3 covers 13 residues. The V end was cut by 8 bases, the J end by 4 bases, with 12 bases between. CDR3 DNA sequence: TGTGCCAGCGCAGGGGCTGGCGGAAACACCATATATTTT. This translates into CASAGAGGNTIYF.

This chain joins TRBV5-5 and TRBJ2-5; TRBD2 agrees at 11 bases. The V segment lost 3 bases and the J segment 4 bases; nucleotides outside the gene matches: 11. The CDR3 contains 17 residues. Germline V CDR1 and CDR2: SGHKS, YYEKEE (reference sequence). The chain's CDR3 is CASSSSKLAGVPETQYF. The CDR3 nucleotides read TGTGCCAGCAGCTCTTCGAAACTAGCGGGAGTCCCAGAGACCCAGTACTTC.

The genes are TRBV20-1 and TRBJ1-6, with 7 bases identical to TRBD1. J lost 10 bases, V lost 3 bases, and 15 bases had no gene match. The CDR3 is 16 residues long. Germline V gene data show CDR1 as DFQATT and CDR2 as SNEGSKA (reference sequence). CDR3 bases: TGCAGTGCTAGTGAATTGGGGGCAGGGGGGAACTCACCCCTCCACTTT. Translating it yields CSASELGAGGNSPLHF.

This chain connects TRBV7-2 to TRBJ2-3; 10 nucleotides match TRBD2. V lost 5 bases, J lost 0 bases, and 5 bases stayed unmatched. CDR1 is SGHTA, CDR2 FQGNSA, per germline. The CDR3 is made up of 16 amino acids. CDR3 residues: CASSPRAGGSTDTQYF. The CDR3, as DNA: TGTGCCAGCAGCCCCCGAGCGGGAGGGAGCACAGATACGCAGTATTTT.